Each of the 14 T cell receptor beta chains below was sequenced from the same sample in a study of blood T cell repertoires in COVID-19. Assay: immunoSEQ multiplex PCR; the TCRdb copy retains only in-frame clones and omits some. The table has some 240,000 clones, 84% seen once. Sample: peripheral blood. The origin of the receptors is a woman aged 40-49 years who had recovered from COVID-19.

The chain is built from TRBV28 and TRBJ2-7; TRBD1 matches at 10 bases. Trimming took 5 bases from V and 5 from J; bases not matched to a gene: 9. The CDR3 is 15 amino acids. Germline CDR1 MDHEN, CDR2 SYDVKM. The CDR3 region has the DNA TGTGCCAGCAGTCCGCCCGGGACAGGGGCCCACGAGCAGTACTTC. This encodes CASSPPGTGAHEQYF.

The chain recombines TRBV4-2 with TRBJ1-3; tentative D call: TRBD1 (6 bases). Germline CDR1 and CDR2: LGHNA and YNFKEQ. The CDR3 runs to 17 residues. V was cut by 3 bases and J by 0 bases, with 15 bases left in between. The CDR3 sequence: CASSQYYRVSSGNTIYF. The CDR3 region has the DNA TGTGCCAGCAGCCAGTATTACAGGGTAAGCTCTGGAAACACCATATATTTT.

CDR3 sequence: CSVEAGDYYNEQFF. CDR3 bases: TGCAGCGTTGAAGCGGGAGACTACTACAATGAGCAGTTCTTC. The V and J genes are TRBV29-1 and TRBJ2-1; D perhaps matches TRBD2 (6 bases). V shed 1 base and J shed 3 bases, with 10 bases lying between them. From germline, CDR1 is SQVTM and CDR2 ANQGSEA. The length of the CDR3 is 14 residues.

The V gene is TRBV19, the J gene TRBJ2-3, with 8 nucleotides matching TRBD1. The CDR3 has 15 residues. CDR1 and CDR2 (germline): LNHDA, SQIVND (reference sequence). The ends lost 6 bases at V and 0 bases at J; junction bases unmatched: 5. The CDR3, as DNA: TGTGCCAGTAGCCCCCGGGACAGGAGCACAGATACGCAGTATTTT. Protein: CASSPRDRSTDTQYF.

Only a few counts were recorded for this clone. V and J are TRBV30 and TRBJ1-6; weak D call: TRBD1 (6 bases). The germline V and J ends were trimmed by 0 bases and 14 bases, with 11 bases remaining between them. The CDR3 loop spans 12 amino acids. Germline V gene lookup returns CDR1 GTSNPN and CDR2 SVGIG (reference sequence). The CDR3 DNA sequence: TGTGCCTGGAGTGTACAGGGTGAAACCCTCCACTTT. Translated: CAWSVQGETLHF.

The V gene is TRBV4-1, the J gene TRBJ1-2; 10 nucleotides match TRBD1. The V gene end was trimmed by 4 bases and the J gene end by 7 bases; junction bases not matched to a gene: 9. Germline-derived CDR1 and CDR2 are MGHRA and YSYEKL. The length of the CDR3 is 15 residues. The CDR3 DNA is TGCGCCAGCAGCCCCCAGGGGACAGGGGTCCTTGGCTACACCTTC. Residues: CASSPQGTGVLGYTF.

The chain combines TRBV4-2 with TRBJ1-5; the D is unclear. This CDR3 has 15 residues. V lost 1 base, J lost 3 bases, and 10 bases lay in between. The germline V gene encodes CDR1 LGHNA and CDR2 YNFKEQ. The CDR3 DNA is TGTGCCAGCAGCCAAGTGGAGGGTGACAATCAGCCCCAGCATTTT. Translating gives CASSQVEGDNQPQHF.

The chain carries TRBV2 and TRBJ2-2, with D perhaps matching TRBD2 (5 bases). The V gene lost 0 bases and the J gene lost 7 bases, with 12 bases spanning the gap. Germline assignment: CDR1 SNHLY and CDR2 FYNNEI. There are 15 residues in the CDR3. In DNA form, the CDR3 reads TGTGCCAGCAGTGAAGCGCTGTGGGGAGTCGGGGAGCTGTTTTTT. The encoded protein is CASSEALWGVGELFF.

The chain uses TRBV28 and TRBJ2-1, with a tentative D call TRBD2 (6 bases). The length of the CDR3 is 11 residues. From germline, CDR1 is MDHEN and CDR2 SYDVKM. Trimming took off 11 bases at V and 4 bases at J, with 9 bases between the two ends. Here the CDR3 reads CAGGRYNEQFF. The CDR3 DNA is TGTGCCGGGGGGAGGTACAATGAGCAGTTCTTC.

The V and J genes are TRBV14 and TRBJ1-3; D is possibly TRBD1 (6 bases). CDR3 length: 16 residues. Per germline, CDR1 SGHDN and CDR2 FVKESK. Deletions cut 5 bases from V and 0 bases from J, with 14 bases between. The CDR3 reads CASSSQGPVSGNTIYF. The DNA for the CDR3 is TGTGCCAGCAGCTCACAGGGCCCCGTCTCTGGAAACACCATATATTTT.

This clone was observed many times. The V and J genes are TRBV29-1 and TRBJ1-3; the D is unclear. The CDR3 has 11 amino acids. V lost 7 bases and J 2 bases, leaving 6 bases between the germline ends. The V gene's germline CDR1 is SQVTM and CDR2 ANQGSEA. In DNA form, the CDR3 reads TGCAGCGCCTTAGCTGGAAACACCATATATTTT. Residues: CSALAGNTIYF. Full variable domain (rest looked up from reference TRBV29-1 and TRBJ1-3): SAVISQKPSRDICQRGTSLTIQCQVDSQVTMMFWYRQQPGQSLTLIATANQGSEATYESGFVIDKFPISRPNLTFSTLTVSNMSPEDSSIYLCSALAGNTIYFGEGSWLTVV.

The CDR3 region is CASSSRRSSNQPQHF. CDR3 DNA sequence: TGTGCCAGTAGTAGCCGGAGGAGTAGCAATCAGCCCCAGCATTTT. The chain recombines TRBV19 with TRBJ1-5; D not resolved. Germline V gives CDR1 LNHDA, CDR2 SQIVND (reference sequence). The CDR3 covers 15 residues. Trimming took 4 bases from V and 0 from J, leaving 10 bases between them.

The V and J genes are TRBV2 and TRBJ1-6; no clear D gene. Trimming removed 5 bases from V and 7 bases from J, with 12 bases in between. CDR1 is SNHLY, CDR2 FYNNEI, per germline. This CDR3 is built from 14 residues. DNA of the CDR3: TGTGCCAGCAGTCTTGCCCAGAAAAATTCACCCCTCCACTTT. Its protein is CASSLAQKNSPLHF.

V is TRBV2 and J is TRBJ1-6; tentative D call: TRBD1 (5 bases). The CDR3 has 14 residues. Germline CDR1 SNHLY, CDR2 FYNNEI. With 4 bases removed from V and 4 bases from J, the gap between germline ends came to 8 bases. The CDR3 DNA is TGTGCCAGCAGTGGACAGAAATATAATTCACCCCTCCACTTT. The encoded protein is CASSGQKYNSPLHF. Looking up the rest from reference TRBV2 and TRBJ1-6 gives the full variable domain: EPEVTQTPSHQVTQMGQEVILRCVPISNHLYFYWYRQILGQKVEFLVSFYNNEISEKSEIFDDQFSVERPDGSNFTLKIRSTKLEDSAMYFCASSGQKYNSPLHFGNGTRLTVT.